Here is one TCR beta chain with its context. The data were obtained in a study of cytomegalovirus exposure and HLA in healthy donors. In the PCR, 60 Vbeta and 13 Jbeta primers were used. Generated by immunoSEQ multiplex PCR, the TCRdb table keeps only in-frame clones and is missing some. The sample shows approximately 130,000 clones, approximately 75% of them seen only once. The sample was PBMCs. The source is a man aged 40-50 years in good health and CMV-seronegative.

The CDR3 spells CASSRAIGGGSYEQYF. DNA for the CDR3: TGTGCCAGTAGTAGGGCGATTGGCGGGGGCTCCTACGAGCAGTACTTC. V gene TRBV19 combines with J gene TRBJ2-7; 7 bases are a match to TRBD2. Germline V gene sequence: CDR1 LNHDA, CDR2 SQIVND (reference sequence). With 4 bases clipped from V and 0 bases from J, the junction kept 9 bases outside the gene matches. This CDR3 contains 16 residues.